These 30 T cell receptor beta chains were all obtained from the same sample, sequenced in a study of lung T cells in sarcoidosis with Löfgren's syndrome. TCRdb re-derived calls from the reads in MiXCR, one entry per CDR3 protein. The sample holds some 65,000 distinct CDR3 sequences; around 20% are singletons and the top ten take about 2.2%. Source material: CD4+ T cells from PBMCs. These receptors were taken from a human donor with sarcoidosis (Löfgren's syndrome or another form), or a control subject (not recorded which).

The chain links TRBV11-2 to TRBJ1-1; unclear D gene. Per the germline V gene, CDR1 is SGHAT and CDR2 is FQNNGV. CDR3 length: 14 amino acids. With 3 bases removed from V and 1 base from J, the gap between germline ends came to 9 bases. The CDR3 nucleotides are TGTGCCAGCAGCTTTAGTAGGACGAACACTGAAGCTTTCTTT. Encoded protein: CASSFSRTNTEAFF.

This clonotype was detected ten times or more. The chain couples TRBV6-1 to TRBJ2-1; D perhaps matches TRBD1 (6 bases). Trimming stripped 5 bases from V and 5 bases from J, with 16 bases between. The CDR3 sequence is 15 residues long. Germline V gene data show CDR1 as MNHNS and CDR2 as SASEGT. This CDR3 reads CASSFAVWTDNEQFF. The CDR3 nucleotides read TGTGCCAGCAGTTTCGCCGTTTGGACAGACAATGAGCAGTTCTTC.

The J gene is TRBJ2-1, the V gene TRBV11-2, with 8 bases lining up with TRBD2. Germline V CDR1 and CDR2: SGHAT, FQNNGV. With 3 bases clipped from V and 7 bases from J, the junction kept 11 bases outside the gene matches. The CDR3 length is 16 residues. The CDR3 sequence: CASSLDGGAPGNEQFF. CDR3 nucleotides: TGTGCCAGCAGCTTGGACGGGGGGGCCCCGGGGAATGAGCAGTTCTTC.

The table lists this clonotype with a few counts. The chain couples TRBV10-3 to TRBJ2-7, with D tentatively TRBD2 (6 bases). The CDR3 covers 13 residues. V was shortened by 9 bases and J by 6 bases, with 18 bases between the two germline ends. The germline V gene encodes CDR1 ENHRY and CDR2 SYGVKD. CDR3 coding DNA: TGTGCCATTAGTTGGGGAGGTGATCGCGAGCAGTACGTC. Translated: CAISWGGDREQYV.

This clonotype occurred many times. The genes are TRBV20-1 and TRBJ2-3; D is unclear. Trimming removed 6 bases at V and 0 bases at J, with 16 bases between. The germline gives CDR1 DFQATT, CDR2 SNEGSKA (reference sequence). The CDR3 is 15 residues long. CDR3 loop: CSAGGQLLSTDTQYF. The CDR3 coding sequence is TGCAGTGCCGGTGGTCAGTTATTAAGCACAGATACGCAGTATTTT.

V is TRBV3-1 and J is TRBJ1-1; a possible D gene is TRBD1 (5 bases). Trimming stripped 2 bases from V and 3 bases from J, with 10 bases between. Per germline, CDR1 LGHDT and CDR2 YNNKEL (reference sequence). The CDR3 contains 14 residues. The CDR3 nucleotides read TGTGCCAGCAGCCAATCGGACAAGGACACTGAAGCTTTCTTT. It yields the protein CASSQSDKDTEAFF.

V usage is TRBV19 and J usage is TRBJ2-7, with 8 positions matching TRBD2. This CDR3 is 14 amino acids long. Germline-derived CDR1 and CDR2 are LNHDA and SQIVND (reference sequence). The trim removed 8 bases at V and 4 bases at J, leaving 10 bases unmatched. The CDR3: CASRGGRDGYEQYF. The CDR3 DNA is TGTGCCAGTCGGGGGGGCAGGGATGGGTACGAGCAGTACTTC.

Many counts were recorded for this clonotype. At one end, the junction sequence differs from germline, possibly due to a read error. J is TRBJ2-4 and V is TRBV12-3 or TRBV12-4, with D maybe TRBD1 (5 bases). The CDR3 runs to 13 residues. This CDR3 is CASSLDRVNIQYF. The CDR3 DNA follows: TGTGCCAGCAGCTTAGACAGAGTAAACATTCAGTACTTC.

J is TRBJ2-1 and V is TRBV28, with D unresolved. The germline gives CDR1 MDHEN, CDR2 SYDVKM. V dropped 5 bases and J dropped 5 bases, with 7 bases sitting between them. CDR3 size: 12 residues. The CDR3 nucleotides read TGTGCCAGCAGTCCTACGAACAATGAGCAGTTCTTC. It specifies CASSPTNNEQFF.

The chain carries TRBV7-2 and TRBJ2-7; D gene uncertain. The germline V gene encodes CDR1 SGHTA and CDR2 FQGNSA. Trimming cost V 2 bases and J 2 bases, with 13 bases left between them. The CDR3 contains 15 residues. The CDR3 loop reads CASSLLGGWAYEQYF. The CDR3 DNA sequence: TGTGCCAGCAGCTTATTGGGCGGATGGGCCTACGAGCAGTACTTC. The full variable domain, its missing parts supplied by reference TRBV7-2 and TRBJ2-7, is GAGVSQSPSNKVTEKGKDVELRCDPISGHTALYWYRQSLGQGLEFLIYFQGNSAPDKSGLPSDRFSAERTGGSVSTLTIQRTQQEDSAVYLCASSLLGGWAYEQYFGPGTRLTVT.

This CDR3 is CASSFGTEAFF. The CDR3 nucleotides are TGTGCCAGCAGCTTTGGCACTGAAGCTTTCTTT. The chain recombines TRBV11-2 with TRBJ1-1, with D unresolved. Germline V gene data show CDR1 as SGHAT and CDR2 as FQNNGV. Trimming pared 3 bases from V and 4 bases from J, leaving 3 bases between. This CDR3 comprises 11 residues.

This clonotype has only a few counts. The chain combines TRBV19 with TRBJ2-3; a possible D gene is TRBD2 (5 bases). The germline V gene has CDR1 LNHDA and CDR2 SQIVND (reference sequence). V was cut by 4 bases and J by 0 bases, with 17 bases left in between. This CDR3 contains 17 residues. CDR3 DNA: TGTGCCAGTAGTACCAACCTTCCGGGATCTAGCACAGATACGCAGTATTTT. Residues: CASSTNLPGSSTDTQYF.

This clonotype was seen once. This may be a read error, as it is one base from a much larger clone. The V call is TRBV6-1, the J call TRBJ2-6; TRBD1 matches 7 bases. The CDR3 has 17 residues. CDR1 and CDR2 from the germline V gene are MNHNS and SASEGT. The chain's CDR3 is CASNRQGFGSGANALTF. The CDR3, as DNA: TGTGCCAGCAACAGACAGGGTTTTGGCTCTGGGGCCAACGCCCTGACTTTC.

This clonotype turned up a few times. The chain carries TRBV11-2 and TRBJ2-3; the match to TRBD2 covers 12 bases. The V gene end was trimmed by 5 bases and the J gene end by 1 base; junction bases not matched to a gene: 4. The V gene's germline CDR1 is SGHAT and CDR2 FQNNGV. The CDR3 is 16 amino acids. The CDR3 loop reads CASSGRLAGGTDTQYF. CDR3 nucleotide sequence: TGTGCCAGCAGCGGGAGACTAGCGGGAGGCACAGATACGCAGTATTTT.

This clonotype was observed many times. The CDR3 reads CASSHLGTEYEQYF. The CDR3 DNA is TGTGCCAGCAGCCACTTGGGGACAGAATACGAGCAGTACTTC. The chain carries TRBV3-1 and TRBJ2-7, with 7 bases fitting TRBD1. Germline CDR1 LGHDT, CDR2 YNNKEL (reference sequence). J gave up 4 bases and V 3 bases, and 6 bases lay outside the gene matches. CDR3 length: 14 residues.

This clonotype has a count of ten or more. V usage is TRBV28 and J usage is TRBJ2-1; TRBD2 is a possible D gene (6 bases). This CDR3 is 18 amino acids long. The V end lost 5 bases, the J end lost 4 bases, and 24 bases lay between the germline ends. The germline gives CDR1 MDHEN, CDR2 SYDVKM. CDR3 bases: TGTGCCAGCAGTACCGACCTCTCTCAGGCGGGATTGTACAATGAGCAGTTCTTC. The encoded protein is CASSTDLSQAGLYNEQFF. The whole variable domain, remainder taken from reference TRBV28 and TRBJ2-1, is DVKVTQSSRYLVKRTGEKVFLECVQDMDHENMFWYRQDPGLGLRLIYFSYDVKMKEKGDIPEGYSVSREKKERFSLILESASTNQTSMYLCASSTDLSQAGLYNEQFFGPGTRLTVL.

This clonotype was recorded at least ten times. The CDR3 is CASSEYPTSGYTDTQYF. CDR3 nucleotide sequence: TGCGCCAGCAGTGAGTATCCGACTAGCGGGTACACAGATACGCAGTATTTT. The chain uses TRBV10-2 and TRBJ2-3, with 10 bases fitting TRBD2. The V segment lost 1 base and the J segment 2 bases; nucleotides outside the gene matches: 6. The CDR3 has 17 residues. CDR1 and CDR2 from the germline V gene are WSHSY and SAAADI.

V usage is TRBV4-2 and J usage is TRBJ2-7, with TRBD2 matching 10 bases. The CDR3 has 15 amino acids. V trimming: 4 bases; J trimming: 2 bases; junction bases outside the gene matches: 5. The V gene's germline CDR1 is LGHNA and CDR2 YNFKEQ. CDR3 sequence reads: CASSPAGGVAYEQYF. CDR3 nucleotides: TGTGCCAGCAGCCCAGCGGGGGGGGTGGCCTACGAGCAGTACTTC.

This chain uses TRBV19 with TRBJ1-5; D uncertain. This CDR3 contains 15 residues. Germline CDR1 reads LNHDA; CDR2 reads SQIVND (reference sequence). V gave up 5 bases and J gave up 3 bases, with 14 bases separating them. CDR3 amino acids: CASSRRDRDNQPQHF. The CDR3 DNA is TGTGCCAGTAGTCGAAGGGATAGGGACAATCAGCCCCAGCATTTT.

In its sample, this clonotype was seen many times. This sequence joins TRBV7-2 and TRBJ2-3; D is perhaps TRBD1 (5 bases). The CDR3 sequence is 15 residues long. Looked up from germline, CDR1 is SGHTA and CDR2 is FQGNSA. V was pared by 1 base and J by 4 bases, with 12 bases between. This CDR3 reads CASSLVQGTSDTQYF. CDR3 coding DNA: TGTGCCAGCAGCTTAGTCCAGGGCACGTCAGATACGCAGTATTTT.

The rearrangement uses TRBV5-1 and TRBJ2-2; no clear D. CDR3 length: 14 amino acids. The V end was cut by 1 base, the J end by 1 base, with 5 bases between. Germline CDR1 and CDR2: SGHRS and YFSETQ. CDR3 bases: TGCGCCAGCAGCTTGACAGTGAACACCGGGGAGCTGTTTTTT. This sequence encodes CASSLTVNTGELFF.

This clonotype came up many times. The V call is TRBV2, the J call TRBJ2-7, with D uncertain. This CDR3 spans 13 amino acids. Trimming left V 2 bases short and J 4 bases short, with 9 bases between. Germline CDR1 SNHLY, CDR2 FYNNEI. The CDR3 DNA sequence: TGTGCCAGCAGTGAACAGGATGGGTACGAGCAGTACGTC. Protein sequence: CASSEQDGYEQYV.

This clonotype was seen repeatedly, ten times or more. The CDR3 spells CASSLRAQIETQYF. CDR3 coding DNA: TGTGCCAGCAGTTTAAGGGCCCAAATAGAGACCCAGTACTTC. The J gene is TRBJ2-5, the V gene TRBV27, with unresolved D. The CDR3 covers 14 residues. CDR1 and CDR2 from the germline V gene are MNHEY and SMNVEV (reference sequence). V dropped 2 bases and J dropped 4 bases, with 11 bases sitting between them.

This clonotype has a count of ten or more. The chain couples TRBV14 to TRBJ2-1; 7 bases agree with TRBD2. Germline V lookup: CDR1 SGHDN, CDR2 FVKESK. The V and J ends lost 2 bases and 9 bases, in that order; junction bases with no gene match: 13. There are 16 residues in the CDR3. CDR3 sequence reads: CASSQTRAGTTGEQFF. CDR3 coding DNA: TGTGCCAGCAGCCAAACAAGAGCGGGGACGACCGGTGAGCAGTTCTTC.

V usage is TRBV2 and J usage is TRBJ2-3; D is perhaps TRBD1 (6 bases). Trimming shortened V by 3 bases and J by 2 bases, and 9 bases separated the two germline ends. This CDR3 has 14 residues. Germline V gene data show CDR1 as SNHLY and CDR2 as FYNNEI. The CDR3 sequence: CASSDNRVTDTQYF. In DNA, the CDR3 is TGTGCCAGCAGTGATAACAGGGTCACAGATACGCAGTATTTT.

This clonotype was counted only a few times. The CDR3 DNA reads as TGTGCCAGCAGCCATAAGAACACAGATACGCAGTATTTT. Protein product: CASSHKNTDTQYF. The chain links TRBV5-4 to TRBJ2-3; D ambiguous. CDR3 length: 13 amino acids. Germline V lookup: CDR1 SGHNT, CDR2 YYREEE (reference sequence). V was shortened by 4 bases and J by 2 bases, with 8 bases between the two germline ends.

About this clonotype itself: At one of its ends the junction is not consistent with the germline gene, which may arise from a read error. This chain uses TRBV20-1 with TRBJ2-3; 13 nucleotides line up with TRBD2. In germline, CDR1 is DFQATT, CDR2 SNEGSKA (reference sequence). The CDR3 runs to 16 residues. CDR3 loop: CSPRTSGSLGTDTQCF. In DNA, the CDR3 is TGCAGTCCCCGGACTAGCGGGAGCCTAGGCACAGATACGCAGTGTTTT.

This clonotype has ten or more counts. The chain carries TRBV7-2 and TRBJ1-1; 7 bases match TRBD1. The germline CDR1 and CDR2 sequences are SGHTA and FQGNSA. V gave up 2 bases and J gave up 10 bases; unmatched junction bases: 4. The CDR3 spans 12 residues. The CDR3 DNA reads as TGTGCCAGCAGCTTAAGGGGGACAGCAGCTTTCTTT. Its protein product is CASSLRGTAAFF.

This clonotype was seen only a few times. The rearrangement joins TRBV18 to TRBJ1-4; TRBD1 might be the D (5 bases). The CDR3 has 13 amino acids. Germline V gene lookup returns CDR1 KGHSH and CDR2 LQKENI. V was shortened by 5 bases and J by 4 bases, with 8 bases between the two germline ends. The CDR3 region is CASSKGLNEKLFF. CDR3 nucleotide sequence: TGTGCCAGCTCAAAGGGACTTAATGAAAAACTGTTTTTT.

Only a few counts were recorded for this clonotype. The chain couples TRBV11-2 to TRBJ2-5, with D perhaps TRBD1 (6 bases). Germline V gene data show CDR1 as SGHAT and CDR2 as FQNNGV. V was cut by 4 bases and J by 1 base, with 10 bases left in between. This CDR3 is built from 14 residues. CDR3 coding DNA: TGTGCCAGCAGCTCCCAGGGGCCCCAAGAGACCCAGTACTTC. It encodes CASSSQGPQETQYF.